The 16 T cell receptor beta chains reported below all come from one sample, sequenced in a study of T cell responses to AZD1222 COVID-19 vaccine. Assay used: immunoSEQ multiplex PCR; TCRdb lists only in-frame clones, some missing. Counted here are 150,000 to 200,000 clones, around nine tenths occurring once; the ten biggest clones make up 2% to 3%. The sequencing here drew on peripheral blood, taken on day 0 of AZD1222 vaccination. These receptors were obtained from an adult in good health.

V usage is TRBV2 and J usage is TRBJ1-5; 7 bases map to TRBD1. The CDR3 has 14 amino acids. Germline loops: CDR1 SNHLY, CDR2 FYNNEI. Trimming at V came to 5 bases and at J to 7 bases, leaving 8 bases not matched to a gene. CDR3 sequence (DNA): TGTGCCAGCAGTCGGACAGGTTATGGGCAGCCCCAGCATTTT. Translation gives CASSRTGYGQPQHF.

Here the CDR3 DNA reads TGTGCCAGCAGCACCCTAGCGGGGGATCTCCCTATTGAGCAGTACTTC. It specifies CASSTLAGDLPIEQYF. The chain couples TRBV7-6 to TRBJ2-7; TRBD2 matches at 10 bases. The V gene's germline CDR1 is SGHVS and CDR2 FNYEAQ. The CDR3 runs 16 residues. J gave up 7 bases and V 5 bases, and 14 bases lay outside the gene matches.

The V and J genes are TRBV5-4 and TRBJ1-6, with no clear D. Germline CDR1 SGHNT, CDR2 YYREEE (reference sequence). The CDR3 is 14 amino acids. Trimming cost V 1 base and J 7 bases, with 9 bases left between them. The CDR3 loop reads CASSLWQKNSPLHF. The CDR3 coding sequence is TGTGCCAGCAGCTTGTGGCAGAAGAATTCACCCCTCCACTTT. Combining the CDR3 with reference TRBV5-4 and TRBJ1-6 gives the whole variable domain ETGVTQSPTHLIKTRGQQVTLRCSSQSGHNTVSWYQQALGQGPQFIFQYYREEENGRGNFPPRFSGLQFPNYSSELNVNALELDDSALYLCASSLWQKNSPLHFGNGTRLTVT.

The sample holds one count of this clone. V and J are TRBV19 and TRBJ1-2, with D perhaps matching TRBD1 (6 bases). Germline V lookup: CDR1 LNHDA, CDR2 SQIVND (reference sequence). V gave up 8 bases and J gave up 4 bases, with 8 bases separating them. This CDR3 region has 11 residues. The CDR3 loop is CASEQGYGYTF. The CDR3 DNA reads as TGTGCCAGTGAACAGGGCTATGGCTACACCTTC.

This chain connects TRBV2 to TRBJ1-6; D is uncertain. V lost 0 bases and J lost 4, with 4 bases in between. From germline, CDR1 is SNHLY and CDR2 FYNNEI. The CDR3 sequence is 14 residues long. The CDR3 DNA is TGTGCCAGCAGTGAAGCTGGGTATAATTCACCCCTCCACTTT. This encodes CASSEAGYNSPLHF.

This clone has just one count. The gene calls are TRBV19 and TRBJ2-2; D is possibly TRBD1 (7 bases). CDR3 length: 15 residues. With 2 bases removed from V and 4 bases from J, the gap between germline ends came to 11 bases. The V gene's germline CDR1 is LNHDA and CDR2 SQIVND (reference sequence). CDR3 DNA sequence: TGTGCCAGTAGTATAAGTCAGGGGGGCACCGGGGAGCTGTTTTTT. Its translation: CASSISQGGTGELFF.

The V and J genes are TRBV11-2 and TRBJ2-1, with D possibly TRBD2 on 6 matching bases. The V gene lost 3 bases and the J gene lost 10 bases, with 13 bases spanning the gap. The V gene's germline CDR1 is SGHAT and CDR2 FQNNGV. The CDR3 runs to 13 residues. The DNA of the CDR3 is TGTGCCAGCAGCTTCGGAGGGGCCGGAGAGCAGTTCTTC. It yields the protein CASSFGGAGEQFF.

The rearrangement uses TRBV2 and TRBJ1-1; TRBD1 agrees at 7 bases. The CDR3 is made up of 14 amino acids. Germline trimming cut 4 bases from V and 3 bases from J; bases unmatched to any gene: 5. The germline V gene encodes CDR1 SNHLY and CDR2 FYNNEI. CDR3 sequence (DNA): TGTGCCAGCAGTGGACAGGGAGGAGACACTGAAGCTTTCTTT. This sequence encodes CASSGQGGDTEAFF. The full variable domain, with the rest looked up from reference TRBV2 and TRBJ1-1, is EPEVTQTPSHQVTQMGQEVILRCVPISNHLYFYWYRQILGQKVEFLVSFYNNEISEKSEIFDDQFSVERPDGSNFTLKIRSTKLEDSAMYFCASSGQGGDTEAFFGQGTRLTVV.

V and J are TRBV19 and TRBJ2-1, with a weak D call TRBD2 (6 bases). The CDR3 has 15 residues. CDR1 is LNHDA and CDR2 is SQIVND in the germline V gene (reference sequence). Trimming cost V 3 bases and J 0 bases, with 9 bases left between them. The CDR3 reads CASSIKRASYNEQFF. The CDR3 DNA is TGTGCCAGTAGTATTAAGCGGGCCTCCTACAATGAGCAGTTCTTC.

The genes are TRBV5-1 and TRBJ2-7; 12 bases align to TRBD2. J was trimmed by 4 bases and V by 1 base; bases with no gene match: 9. Germline V gene sequence: CDR1 SGHRS, CDR2 YFSETQ. This CDR3 has 17 amino acids. CDR3 in amino acids: CASSLSRTSGTTYEQYF. Written as DNA, the CDR3 is TGCGCCAGCAGCTTGTCTCGGACTAGCGGGACTACTTACGAGCAGTACTTC.

The genes are TRBV7-9 and TRBJ2-1; TRBD2 matches at 8 bases. Trimming cost V 5 bases and J 3 bases; bases outside gene matches: 6. The CDR3 length is 15 residues. CDR1 and CDR2 from the germline V gene are SEHNR and FQNEAQ (reference sequence). The CDR3 DNA follows: TGTGCCAGCAGCGCTAGCGGGCCGCGCTACAATGAGCAGTTCTTC. Translating gives CASSASGPRYNEQFF.

V and J are TRBV9 and TRBJ1-6; D is uncertain. The V end lost 0 bases, the J end lost 8 bases, and 9 bases lay between the germline ends. The germline gives CDR1 SGDLS, CDR2 YYNGEE. This CDR3 spans 14 amino acids. The CDR3 region has the DNA TGTGCCAGCAGCGTAGCTACCCGGGATTCACCCCTCCACTTT. Its protein product is CASSVATRDSPLHF.

This rearrangement joins TRBV7-9 to TRBJ1-1; 12 positions agree with TRBD1. In germline, CDR1 is SEHNR, CDR2 FQNEAQ (reference sequence). The J segment lost 6 bases and the V segment lost 8 bases, leaving 7 bases of the junction unmatched. The CDR3 has 14 residues. In DNA form, the CDR3 reads TGTGCCAGCGGGGACAGGGGGCGCGACCCTGAAGCTTTCTTT. Translated, it gives CASGDRGRDPEAFF.

The J gene is TRBJ1-1, the V gene TRBV18; D gene unclear. V was shortened by 2 bases and J by 4 bases, with 11 bases between the two germline ends. Germline CDR1 reads KGHSH; CDR2 reads LQKENI. CDR3 length: 14 residues. In DNA, the CDR3 is TGTGCCAGCTCACCAAAGGAAGGGCCCACTGAAGCTTTCTTT. Translation gives CASSPKEGPTEAFF.

This clone was recorded only once. The V gene is TRBV4-1, the J gene TRBJ2-7, with D tentatively TRBD2 (5 bases). The CDR3 runs to 16 residues. Deletions cut 2 bases from V and 2 bases from J, with 16 bases between. CDR1 is MGHRA, CDR2 YSYEKL, per germline. The CDR3 bases are TGCGCCAGCAGCCAACTACTTGTGGGAGACCCCTACGAGCAGTACTTC. It codes for CASSQLLVGDPYEQYF.

This chain joins TRBV10-3 and TRBJ2-2; D is possibly TRBD1 (6 bases). Germline assignment: CDR1 ENHRY and CDR2 SYGVKD. This CDR3 is 16 amino acids long. Trimming took off 4 bases at V and 0 bases at J, with 12 bases between the two ends. The DNA of the CDR3 is TGTGCCATCAGTGTGCTTGGACAGACGAACACCGGGGAGCTGTTTTTT. This gives the protein CAISVLGQTNTGELFF.